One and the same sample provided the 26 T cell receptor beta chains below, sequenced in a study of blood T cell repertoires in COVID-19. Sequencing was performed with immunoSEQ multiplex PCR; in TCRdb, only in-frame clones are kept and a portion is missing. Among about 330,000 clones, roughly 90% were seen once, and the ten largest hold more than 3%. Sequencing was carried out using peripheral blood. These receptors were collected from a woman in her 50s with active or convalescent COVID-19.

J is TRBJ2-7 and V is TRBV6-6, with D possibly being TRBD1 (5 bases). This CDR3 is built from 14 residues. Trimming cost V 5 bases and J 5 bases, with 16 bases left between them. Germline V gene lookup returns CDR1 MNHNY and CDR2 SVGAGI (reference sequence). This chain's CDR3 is CASSPLNTGNEQYF. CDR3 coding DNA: TGTGCCAGCAGTCCCTTGAATACAGGAAACGAGCAGTACTTC.

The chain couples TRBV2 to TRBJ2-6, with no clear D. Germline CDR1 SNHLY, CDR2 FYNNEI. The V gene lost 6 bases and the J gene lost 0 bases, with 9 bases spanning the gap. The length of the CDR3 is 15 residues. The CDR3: CASRRPTSGANVLTF. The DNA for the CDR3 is TGTGCCAGCAGGCGGCCTACCTCTGGGGCCAACGTCCTGACTTTC.

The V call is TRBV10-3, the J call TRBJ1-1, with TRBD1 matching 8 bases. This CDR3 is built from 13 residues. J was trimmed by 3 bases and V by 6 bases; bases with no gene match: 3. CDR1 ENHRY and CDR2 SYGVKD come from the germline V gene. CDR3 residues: CAIRLDRDTEAFF. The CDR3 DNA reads TGTGCCATCAGGTTGGACAGGGACACTGAAGCTTTCTTT.

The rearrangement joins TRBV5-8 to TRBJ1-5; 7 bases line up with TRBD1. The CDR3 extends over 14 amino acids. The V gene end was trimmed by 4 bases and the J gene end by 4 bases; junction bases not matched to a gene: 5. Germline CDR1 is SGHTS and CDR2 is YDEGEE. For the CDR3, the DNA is TGTGCCAGCAGCCTCGGGACAGTTAATCAGCCCCAGCATTTT. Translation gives CASSLGTVNQPQHF.

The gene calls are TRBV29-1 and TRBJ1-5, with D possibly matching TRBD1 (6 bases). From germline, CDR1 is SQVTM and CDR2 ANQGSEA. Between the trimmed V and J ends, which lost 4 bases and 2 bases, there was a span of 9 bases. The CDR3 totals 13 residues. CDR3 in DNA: TGCAGCGTTGTACAGGGACGCAATCAGCCCCAGCATTTT. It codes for CSVVQGRNQPQHF.

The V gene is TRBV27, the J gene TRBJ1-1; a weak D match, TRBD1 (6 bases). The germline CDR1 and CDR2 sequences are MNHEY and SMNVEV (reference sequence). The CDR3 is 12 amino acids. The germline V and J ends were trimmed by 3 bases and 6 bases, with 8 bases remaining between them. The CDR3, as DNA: TGTGCCAGCAGTTTCCCAGGGGCTGAAGCTTTCTTT. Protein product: CASSFPGAEAFF.

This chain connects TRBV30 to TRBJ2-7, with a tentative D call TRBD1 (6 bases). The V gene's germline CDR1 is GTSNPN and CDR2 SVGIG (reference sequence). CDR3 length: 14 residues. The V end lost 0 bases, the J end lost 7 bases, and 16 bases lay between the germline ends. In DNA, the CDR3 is TGTGCCTGGAGTGTATCCTCCCGGGACAATGAGCAGTACTTC. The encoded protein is CAWSVSSRDNEQYF.

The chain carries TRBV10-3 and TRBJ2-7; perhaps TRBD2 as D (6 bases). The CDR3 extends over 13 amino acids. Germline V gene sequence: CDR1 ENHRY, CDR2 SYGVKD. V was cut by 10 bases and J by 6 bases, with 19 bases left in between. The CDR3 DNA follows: TGTGCCACCTGGCCGGGACTGCCCTCCGAGCAGTACTTC. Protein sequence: CATWPGLPSEQYF.

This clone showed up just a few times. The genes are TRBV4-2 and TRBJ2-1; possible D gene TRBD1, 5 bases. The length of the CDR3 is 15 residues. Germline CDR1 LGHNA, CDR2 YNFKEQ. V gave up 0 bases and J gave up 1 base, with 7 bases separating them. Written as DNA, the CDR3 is TGTGCCAGCAGCCAAGACAGGGCATCCTACAATGAGCAGTTCTTC. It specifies CASSQDRASYNEQFF.

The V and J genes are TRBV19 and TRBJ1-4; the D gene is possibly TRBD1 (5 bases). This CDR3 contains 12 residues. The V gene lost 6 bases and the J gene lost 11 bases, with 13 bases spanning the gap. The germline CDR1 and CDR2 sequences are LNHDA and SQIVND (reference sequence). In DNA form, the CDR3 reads TGTGCCAGTAGGGGAGGGGCGGATAAACTGTTTTTT. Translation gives CASRGGADKLFF. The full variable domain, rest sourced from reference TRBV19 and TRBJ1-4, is DGGITQSPKYLFRKEGQNVTLSCEQNLNHDAMYWYRQDPGQGLRLIYYSQIVNDFQKGDIAEGYSVSREKKESFPLTVTSAQKNPTAFYLCASRGGADKLFFGSGTQLSVL.

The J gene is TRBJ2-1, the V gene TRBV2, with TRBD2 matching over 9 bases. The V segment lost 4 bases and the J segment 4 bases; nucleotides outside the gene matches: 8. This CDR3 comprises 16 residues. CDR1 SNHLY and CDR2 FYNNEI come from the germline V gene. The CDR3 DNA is TGTGCCAGCAGTGCCCCGGGACTAGCTTCTTACAATGAGCAGTTCTTC. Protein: CASSAPGLASYNEQFF.

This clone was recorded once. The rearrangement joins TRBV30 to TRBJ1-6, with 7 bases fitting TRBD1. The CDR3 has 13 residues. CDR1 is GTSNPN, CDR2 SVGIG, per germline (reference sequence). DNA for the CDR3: TGTGTCGGGACAGCAAAACTTAATTCACCCCTCCACTTT. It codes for CVGTAKLNSPLHF.

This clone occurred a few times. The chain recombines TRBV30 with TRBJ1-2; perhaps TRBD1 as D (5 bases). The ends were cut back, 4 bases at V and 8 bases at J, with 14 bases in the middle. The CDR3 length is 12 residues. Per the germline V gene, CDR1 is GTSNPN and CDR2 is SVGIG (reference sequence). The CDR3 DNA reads TGTGCCTGGATAACCGGTAGGGGAGGCTACACCTTC. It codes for CAWITGRGGYTF.

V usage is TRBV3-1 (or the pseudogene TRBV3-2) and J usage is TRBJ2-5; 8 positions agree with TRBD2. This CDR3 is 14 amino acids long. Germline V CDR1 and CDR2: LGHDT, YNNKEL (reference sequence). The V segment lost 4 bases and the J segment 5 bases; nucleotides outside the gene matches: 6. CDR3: CASSRWVAGETQYF. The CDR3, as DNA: TGTGCCAGCAGCCGTTGGGTAGCGGGGGAGACCCAGTACTTC.

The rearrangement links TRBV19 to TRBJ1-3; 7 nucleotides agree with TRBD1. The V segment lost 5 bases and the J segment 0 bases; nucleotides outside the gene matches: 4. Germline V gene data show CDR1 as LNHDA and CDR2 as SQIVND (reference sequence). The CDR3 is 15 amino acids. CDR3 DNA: TGTGCCAGTAGTTGGGACAGATTCTCTGGAAACACCATATATTTT. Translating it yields CASSWDRFSGNTIYF.

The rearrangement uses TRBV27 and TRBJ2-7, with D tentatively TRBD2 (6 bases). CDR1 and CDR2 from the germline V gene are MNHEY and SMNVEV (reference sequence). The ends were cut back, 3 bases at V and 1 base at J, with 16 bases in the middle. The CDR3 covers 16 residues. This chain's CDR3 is CASSLGGPENSYEQYF. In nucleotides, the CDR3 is TGTGCCAGCAGTTTGGGAGGTCCTGAGAATTCCTACGAGCAGTACTTC.

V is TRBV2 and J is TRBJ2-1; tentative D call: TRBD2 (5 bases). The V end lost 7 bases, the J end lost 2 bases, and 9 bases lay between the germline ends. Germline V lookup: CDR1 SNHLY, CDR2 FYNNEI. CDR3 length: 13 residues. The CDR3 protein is CASNGITYNEQFF. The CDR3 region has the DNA TGTGCCAGCAACGGGATTACCTACAATGAGCAGTTCTTC.

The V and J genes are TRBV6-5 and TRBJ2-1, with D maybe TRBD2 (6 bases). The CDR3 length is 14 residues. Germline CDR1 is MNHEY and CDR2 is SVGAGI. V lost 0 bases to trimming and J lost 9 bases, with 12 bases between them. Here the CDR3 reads CASSYSALAPEQFF. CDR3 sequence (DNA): TGTGCCAGCAGTTACTCAGCACTAGCTCCTGAGCAGTTCTTC.

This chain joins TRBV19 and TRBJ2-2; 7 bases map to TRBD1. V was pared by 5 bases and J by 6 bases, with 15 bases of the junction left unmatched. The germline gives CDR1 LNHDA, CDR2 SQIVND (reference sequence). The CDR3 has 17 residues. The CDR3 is CASSFEGQFSPAGELFF. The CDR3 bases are TGTGCCAGTAGTTTCGAGGGACAGTTTAGTCCGGCCGGGGAGCTGTTTTTT. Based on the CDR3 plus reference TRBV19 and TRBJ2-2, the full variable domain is DGGITQSPKYLFRKEGQNVTLSCEQNLNHDAMYWYRQDPGQGLRLIYYSQIVNDFQKGDIAEGYSVSREKKESFPLTVTSAQKNPTAFYLCASSFEGQFSPAGELFFGEGSRLTVL.

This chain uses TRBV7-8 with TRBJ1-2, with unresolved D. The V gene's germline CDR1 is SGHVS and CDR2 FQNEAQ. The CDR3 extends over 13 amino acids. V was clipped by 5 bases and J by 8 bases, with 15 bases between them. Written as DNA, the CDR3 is TGTGCCAGCAGCCCACTCGGATGGCGGGGCTACACCTTC. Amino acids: CASSPLGWRGYTF.

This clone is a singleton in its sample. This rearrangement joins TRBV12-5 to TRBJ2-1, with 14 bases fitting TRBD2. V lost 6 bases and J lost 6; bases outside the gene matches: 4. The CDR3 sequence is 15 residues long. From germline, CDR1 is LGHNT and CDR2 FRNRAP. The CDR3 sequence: CASGLGLAGVNEQFF. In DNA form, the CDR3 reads TGTGCTAGTGGCCTGGGACTAGCGGGAGTCAATGAGCAGTTCTTC.

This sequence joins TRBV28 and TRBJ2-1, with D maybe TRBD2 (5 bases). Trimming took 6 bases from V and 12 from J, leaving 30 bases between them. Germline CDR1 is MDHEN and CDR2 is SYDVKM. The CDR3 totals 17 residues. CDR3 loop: CASSPQVGRFSVMTQFF. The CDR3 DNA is TGTGCCAGCAGCCCACAAGTGGGGAGATTTTCGGTAATGACGCAGTTCTTC.

CDR3 DNA sequence: TGTGCCAGCAGTTCCCCTGGGACAGGGATTATCAATGAGCAGTTCTTC. Its protein product is CASSSPGTGIINEQFF. J is TRBJ2-1 and V is TRBV28; 9 bases are shared with TRBD1. Germline assignment: CDR1 MDHEN and CDR2 SYDVKM. Germline trimming cut 4 bases from V and 6 bases from J; bases unmatched to any gene: 10. The CDR3 extends over 16 amino acids.

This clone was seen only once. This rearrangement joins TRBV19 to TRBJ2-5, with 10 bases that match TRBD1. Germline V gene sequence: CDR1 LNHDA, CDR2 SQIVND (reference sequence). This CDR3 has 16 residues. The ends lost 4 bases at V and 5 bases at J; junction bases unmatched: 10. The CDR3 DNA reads TGTGCCAGTAGTAAACCTATGACAGGGGGCGGGGAGACCCAGTACTTC. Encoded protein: CASSKPMTGGGETQYF.

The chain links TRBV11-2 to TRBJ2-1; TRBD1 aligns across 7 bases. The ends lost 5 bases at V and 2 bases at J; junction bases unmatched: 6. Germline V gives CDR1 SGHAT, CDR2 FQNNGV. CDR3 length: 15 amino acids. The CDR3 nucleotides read TGTGCCAGCAGCCGACAGGGAATCGCCTACAATGAGCAGTTCTTC. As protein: CASSRQGIAYNEQFF.

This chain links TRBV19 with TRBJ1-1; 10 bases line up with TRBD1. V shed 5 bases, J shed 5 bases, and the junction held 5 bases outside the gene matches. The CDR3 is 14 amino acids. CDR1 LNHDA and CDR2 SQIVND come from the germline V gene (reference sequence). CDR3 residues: CASSQDRGGTEAFF. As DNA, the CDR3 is TGTGCCAGTAGTCAGGACAGGGGGGGAACTGAAGCTTTCTTT.